This paragraph reports one TCR beta chain. The sample comes from a study of blood T cell repertoires in COVID-19. As for the study in general: COVID-19 samples collected from the United States, Italy and Spain covered acute and convalescent phases.

The CDR3 has 14 amino acids. Looked up from germline, CDR1 is DFQATT and CDR2 is SNEGSKA (reference sequence). Trimming shortened V by 3 bases and J by 2 bases, and 13 bases separated the two germline ends. Individuals aged roughly 18 to 95 years were recruited from some 26 US areas. Cohorts were determined from participant-reported clinical history. Each recovered donor of Cohort 3 presented with two negative PCRs, clearance, or symptom resolution. This table comes from immunoSEQ multiplex PCR, and its TCRdb copy is limited to in-frame clones, with some not included. The data contain around 250,000 clones, approximately 83% of them singletons.

The sequence derives from a woman aged 45-60 years who had recovered from COVID-19. The sequencing input was PBMCs or T cells enriched from blood (not recorded which). The chain uses TRBV20-1 and TRBJ1-1; D not certain. In DNA, the CDR3 is TGCAGTGCTAGTAATCGGGGAAGAAACACTGAAGCTTTCTTT. It yields the protein CSASNRGRNTEAFF.